The 21 T cell receptor beta chains presented below share a single source sample, sequenced in a study of blood T cell repertoires in COVID-19 (TCRdb year 2020). Libraries were constructed by the immunoSEQ multiplex PCR assay. TCRdb carries this immuneACCESS record with in-frame sequences only. Its versions omit some clonotypes, under half of them owing to an unresolved V gene in the studies checked, with the rest unexplained. The sample table contains 200,000 to 250,000 clones; only one count was recorded for 75% to 90% of them. The ten largest clonotypes hold around 0.8% of the sample. The sample was PBMCs or T cells enriched from blood (not recorded which). These receptors were taken from a middle-aged man who had been exposed to COVID-19.

This clone was observed a handful of times. The CDR3 here is CASSWASGGEDTQYF. In DNA form, the CDR3 reads TGCGCCAGCAGCTGGGCTAGCGGAGGGGAAGATACGCAGTATTTT. The genes are TRBV5-1 and TRBJ2-3; 7 nucleotides match TRBD2. The CDR3 length is 15 residues. Germline-derived CDR1 and CDR2 are SGHRS and YFSETQ. V gave up 3 bases and J gave up 5 bases; unmatched junction bases: 9.

Here the CDR3 reads CASSYTGDTDTQYF. CDR3 DNA: TGTGCCAGCAGTTACACGGGAGACACAGATACGCAGTATTTT. This chain joins TRBV27 and TRBJ2-3; possible D gene TRBD2, 6 bases. V lost 4 bases and J 2 bases, leaving 10 bases between the germline ends. Per germline, CDR1 MNHEY and CDR2 SMNVEV (reference sequence). The CDR3 consists of 14 residues.

This chain connects TRBV28 to TRBJ2-7; 8 bases map to TRBD1. In germline, CDR1 is MDHEN, CDR2 SYDVKM. This CDR3 has 13 residues. After removal of 1 base from V and 5 bases from J, the junction contained 1 base not matched to a gene. In DNA, the CDR3 is TGTGCCAGCAGTTTATCGGACAGGGACGAGCAGTACTTC. It translates to CASSLSDRDEQYF.

The chain is built from TRBV25-1 and TRBJ1-2; TRBD1 agrees at 9 bases. The CDR3 runs to 14 residues. Germline V CDR1 and CDR2: MGHDK, SYGVNS. Germline trimming cut 5 bases from V and 4 bases from J; bases unmatched to any gene: 5. The CDR3 DNA follows: TGTGCCAGCAGTCTCGGGACAGGGATCTATGGCTACACCTTC. It translates to CASSLGTGIYGYTF.

The chain uses TRBV7-3 and TRBJ2-2; a possible D gene is TRBD1 (5 bases). Trimming cost V 2 bases and J 1 base, with 14 bases left between them. CDR1 is SGHTA and CDR2 is FQGTGA in the germline V gene. The CDR3 spans 17 residues. The CDR3 region has the DNA TGTGCCAGCAGCTTACAGGGTTCCCTATTGAACACCGGGGAGCTGTTTTTT. Residues: CASSLQGSLLNTGELFF.

The V gene is TRBV12-3 or TRBV12-4, the J gene TRBJ1-2; D remains ambiguous. There are 13 residues in the CDR3. The V gene lost 5 bases and the J gene lost 4 bases, with 11 bases spanning the gap. CDR3 sequence (DNA): TGTGCCAGCAGTCCGGACGGACTCTATGGCTACACCTTC. This codes for CASSPDGLYGYTF.

The chain joins TRBV11-3 to TRBJ1-1, with 10 bases aligning to TRBD1. J lost 2 bases, V lost 1 base, and 13 bases had no gene match. Germline V gives CDR1 SGHNT, CDR2 YENEEA. The CDR3 is made up of 19 amino acids. CDR3 in DNA: TGTGCCAGCAGCTTAGTGGCGATAAGCAGGACAGGGGGAAACACTGAAGCTTTCTTT. Its translation: CASSLVAISRTGGNTEAFF. Full variable domain (missing parts from reference TRBV11-3 and TRBJ1-1): EAGVVQSPRYKIIEKKQPVAFWCNPISGHNTLYWYLQNLGQGPELLIRYENEEAVDDSQLPKDRFSAERLKGVDSTLKIQPAELGDSAVYLCASSLVAISRTGGNTEAFFGQGTRLTVV.

The rearrangement links TRBV18 to TRBJ1-2; the match to TRBD1 covers 9 bases. The CDR3 loop spans 14 amino acids. Per germline, CDR1 KGHSH and CDR2 LQKENI. V shed 2 bases, J shed 4 bases, and the junction held 2 bases outside the gene matches. CDR3 DNA: TGTGCCAGCTCACCAGCACAGGGGGCCTATGGCTACACCTTC. It translates to CASSPAQGAYGYTF.

The gene calls are TRBV2 and TRBJ2-4; D is ambiguous. This CDR3 comprises 12 residues. CDR1 SNHLY and CDR2 FYNNEI come from the germline V gene. Trimming pared 8 bases from V and 4 bases from J, leaving 9 bases between. The chain's CDR3 is CASGPIKNIQYF. Here the CDR3 DNA reads TGTGCCAGCGGGCCGATAAAAAACATTCAGTACTTC.

V is TRBV2 and J is TRBJ2-1; D remains ambiguous. Germline CDR1 reads SNHLY; CDR2 reads FYNNEI. This CDR3 contains 15 residues. The V end was cut by 0 bases, the J end by 8 bases, with 14 bases between. The CDR3 loop reads CASSEAPALSYEQFF. CDR3 nucleotide sequence: TGTGCCAGCAGTGAAGCCCCGGCCCTTAGCTATGAGCAGTTCTTC.

V usage is TRBV9 and J usage is TRBJ1-2, with 7 bases lining up with TRBD1. The CDR3 runs 15 residues. The junction had 9 bases not matched to a gene; V was cut back by 4 bases and J by 3 bases. From germline, CDR1 is SGDLS and CDR2 YYNGEE. In DNA, the CDR3 is TGTGCCAGCAGCATTCACCGCGGGACAGACTATGGCTACACCTTC. Protein: CASSIHRGTDYGYTF. The full variable domain, in which reference TRBV9 and TRBJ1-2 provide the parts outside the CDR3, is DSGVTQTPKHLITATGQRVTLRCSPRSGDLSVYWYQQSLDQGLQFLIQYYNGEERAKGNILERFSAQQFPDLHSELNLSSLELGDSALYFCASSIHRGTDYGYTFGSGTRLTVV.

This chain connects TRBV12-2 to TRBJ1-5; the D call in the table, TRBD1, was not verified against the DNA. TRBV12-2 corresponds to a pseudogene. CDR3 length: 17 amino acids. CDR3 region: CASRLDTDSDSNQPQHF. The CDR3 DNA reads TGTGCAAGTCGCTTAGACACAGACAGCGATAGCAATCAGCCCCAGCATTTT.

This clone came up a few times. The V call is TRBV5-1, the J call TRBJ1-2, with 9 bases lining up with TRBD1. After removal of 5 bases from V and 8 bases from J, the junction contained 7 bases not matched to a gene. In germline, CDR1 is SGHRS, CDR2 YFSETQ. The CDR3 length is 13 residues. Here the CDR3 reads CASSGQGNIGYTF. For the CDR3, the DNA is TGCGCCAGCAGTGGACAGGGGAATATAGGCTACACCTTC.

This clone is a singleton in its sample. V gene TRBV5-1 combines with J gene TRBJ2-5, with D possibly TRBD1 on 6 matching bases. V lost 2 bases to trimming and J lost 1 base, with 9 bases between them. Germline lookup yields CDR1 SGHRS and CDR2 YFSETQ. This CDR3 spans 14 amino acids. The chain's CDR3 is CASSLGQTQETQYF. CDR3 nucleotides: TGCGCCAGCAGCTTAGGACAGACCCAAGAGACCCAGTACTTC.

The chain uses TRBV15 and TRBJ2-1; TRBD2 agrees at 10 bases. The CDR3 is 17 amino acids. Looked up from germline, CDR1 is LNHNV and CDR2 is YYDKDF (reference sequence). Trimming at V came to 1 base and at J to 4 bases, leaving 7 bases not matched to a gene. The CDR3 spells CATSRGVGTSAYNEQFF. The CDR3 coding sequence is TGTGCCACCAGCAGAGGAGTAGGGACTAGCGCTTACAATGAGCAGTTCTTC.

The chain recombines TRBV7-9 with TRBJ1-1, with D perhaps TRBD1 (5 bases). The V gene lost 3 bases and the J gene lost 4 bases, with 15 bases spanning the gap. The CDR3 extends over 15 amino acids. The germline gives CDR1 SEHNR, CDR2 FQNEAQ (reference sequence). The CDR3, as DNA: TGTGCCAGCAGCTTTGATATGAGGGGAGGCACTGAAGCTTTCTTT. Residues: CASSFDMRGGTEAFF.

The rearrangement joins TRBV28 to TRBJ2-1; 10 bases align to TRBD2. CDR3 size: 16 residues. Germline V gives CDR1 MDHEN, CDR2 SYDVKM. J gave up 2 bases and V 5 bases, and 6 bases lay outside the gene matches. This CDR3 is CASSPLAGDPYNEQFF. CDR3 nucleotide sequence: TGTGCCAGCAGTCCCCTAGCGGGAGATCCCTACAATGAGCAGTTCTTC.

This sequence joins TRBV6-5 and TRBJ1-2, with TRBD1 matching over 11 bases. Trimming cost V 6 bases and J 6 bases; bases outside gene matches: 6. The CDR3 sequence is 14 residues long. Per the germline V gene, CDR1 is MNHEY and CDR2 is SVGAGI. This CDR3 is CASRAGQGANGYTF. The CDR3 DNA sequence: TGTGCCAGCAGGGCCGGACAGGGGGCGAATGGCTACACCTTC.

The rearrangement links TRBV10-3 to TRBJ1-2; tentatively, D is TRBD1 (6 bases). Germline V gene data show CDR1 as ENHRY and CDR2 as SYGVKD. The germline V and J ends were trimmed by 5 bases and 8 bases, with 24 bases remaining between them. This CDR3 comprises 16 residues. The CDR3 loop is CAISSRDKDLTGGYTF. Written as DNA, the CDR3 is TGTGCCATCAGTTCCCGGGACAAAGACCTTACTGGGGGCTACACCTTC.

The chain employs TRBV29-1 and TRBJ2-2, with D possibly matching TRBD1 (6 bases). This CDR3 comprises 16 residues. Trimming took 4 bases from V and 0 from J, leaving 15 bases between them. CDR1 and CDR2 from the germline V gene are SQVTM and ANQGSEA. The CDR3 is CSVAFPNRANTGELFF. DNA of the CDR3: TGCAGCGTTGCGTTTCCTAACAGGGCGAACACCGGGGAGCTGTTTTTT.

This clone was seen once. The rearrangement joins TRBV4-1 to TRBJ2-3; a possible D gene is TRBD2 (6 bases). With 3 bases removed from V and 2 bases from J, the gap between germline ends came to 15 bases. Germline V gene data show CDR1 as MGHRA and CDR2 as YSYEKL. The CDR3 loop spans 16 amino acids. The CDR3 region is CASSQGRRGITDTQYF. In nucleotides, the CDR3 is TGCGCCAGCAGCCAGGGTAGGAGGGGAATCACAGATACGCAGTATTTT.